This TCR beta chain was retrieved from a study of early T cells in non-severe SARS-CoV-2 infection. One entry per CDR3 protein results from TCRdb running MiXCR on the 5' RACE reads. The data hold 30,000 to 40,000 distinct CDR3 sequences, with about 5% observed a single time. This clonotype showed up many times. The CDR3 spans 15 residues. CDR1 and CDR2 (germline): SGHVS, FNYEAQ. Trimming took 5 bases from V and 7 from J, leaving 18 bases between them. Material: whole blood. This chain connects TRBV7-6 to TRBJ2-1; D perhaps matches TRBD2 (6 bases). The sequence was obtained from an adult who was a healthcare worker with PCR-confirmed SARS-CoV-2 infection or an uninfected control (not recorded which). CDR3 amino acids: CASSRSAGGWNEQFF. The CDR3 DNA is TGTGCCAGCAGCCGCTCCGCCGGGGGATGGAATGAGCAGTTCTTC.